This T cell receptor (beta chain) was found in a study of T-cell memory formation after mild COVID-19. This clonotype was found many times. TCRdb re-analysed the 5' RACE reads in MiXCR, keeping a single row per CDR3 protein. The data hold around 200,000 distinct CDR3 sequences, with 27% observed a single time. Germline lookup yields CDR1 SNHLY and CDR2 FYNNEI. The V end lost 3 bases, the J end lost 0 bases, and 9 bases lay between the germline ends. The CDR3 runs to 15 residues. This receptor was obtained from an adult woman who had mild COVID-19 (a few samples of this study predate the infection). Cell type and time point are not known. The sequenced material came from PBMCs or a T cell subset sorted from them (not recorded which). The V call is TRBV2, the J call TRBJ2-1, with D possibly matching TRBD2 (6 bases). The CDR3 coding sequence is TGTGCCAGCAGTGAGGGACTGAGCTCCTACAATGAGCAGTTCTTC. This translates into CASSEGLSSYNEQFF.